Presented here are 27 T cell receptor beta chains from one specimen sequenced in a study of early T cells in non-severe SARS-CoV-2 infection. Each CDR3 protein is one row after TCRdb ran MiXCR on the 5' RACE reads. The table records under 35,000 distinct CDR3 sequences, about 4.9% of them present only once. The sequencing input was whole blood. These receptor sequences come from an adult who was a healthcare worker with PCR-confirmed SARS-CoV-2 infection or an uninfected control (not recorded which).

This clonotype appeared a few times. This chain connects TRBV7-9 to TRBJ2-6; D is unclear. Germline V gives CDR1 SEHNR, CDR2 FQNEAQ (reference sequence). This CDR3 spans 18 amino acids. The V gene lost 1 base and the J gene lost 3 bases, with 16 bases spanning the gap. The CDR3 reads CASSLDATSVGGANVLTF. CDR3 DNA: TGTGCCAGCAGCTTAGATGCTACCTCGGTAGGTGGGGCCAACGTCCTGACTTTC.

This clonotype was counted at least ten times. The CDR3 DNA reads TGTGCCAGCAGCCCCCAGGCGAACACCGGGGAGCTGTTTTTT. Encoded protein: CASSPQANTGELFF. The chain has TRBV11-2 and TRBJ2-2, with D unresolved. V gave up 5 bases and J gave up 0 bases, with 7 bases separating them. The CDR3 spans 14 residues. From germline, CDR1 is SGHAT and CDR2 FQNNGV.

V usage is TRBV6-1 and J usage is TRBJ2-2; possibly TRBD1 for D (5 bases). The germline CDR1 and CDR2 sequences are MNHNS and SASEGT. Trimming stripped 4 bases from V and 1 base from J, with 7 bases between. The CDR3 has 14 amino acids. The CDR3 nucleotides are TGTGCCAGCAGTGGACAGAGGAACACCGGGGAGCTGTTTTTT. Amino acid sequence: CASSGQRNTGELFF.

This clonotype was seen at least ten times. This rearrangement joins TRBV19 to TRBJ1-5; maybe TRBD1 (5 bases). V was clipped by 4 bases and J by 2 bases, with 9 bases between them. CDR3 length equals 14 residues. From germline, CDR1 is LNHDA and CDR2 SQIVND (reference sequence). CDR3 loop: CASSNEGGNQPQHF. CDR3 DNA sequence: TGTGCCAGTAGTAACGAAGGGGGCAATCAGCCCCAGCATTTT.

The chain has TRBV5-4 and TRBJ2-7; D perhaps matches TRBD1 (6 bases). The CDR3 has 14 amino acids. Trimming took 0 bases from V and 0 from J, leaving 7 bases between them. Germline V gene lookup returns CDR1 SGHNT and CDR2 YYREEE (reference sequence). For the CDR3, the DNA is TGTGCCAGCAGCTTGGACAGGGACTCCTACGAGCAGTACTTC. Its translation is CASSLDRDSYEQYF.

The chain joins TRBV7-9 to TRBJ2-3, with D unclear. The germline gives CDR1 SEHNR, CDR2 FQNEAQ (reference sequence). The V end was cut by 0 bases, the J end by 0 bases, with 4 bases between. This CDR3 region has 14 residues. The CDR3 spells CASSLARSTDTQYF. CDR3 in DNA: TGTGCCAGCAGCTTAGCGCGGAGCACAGATACGCAGTATTTT.

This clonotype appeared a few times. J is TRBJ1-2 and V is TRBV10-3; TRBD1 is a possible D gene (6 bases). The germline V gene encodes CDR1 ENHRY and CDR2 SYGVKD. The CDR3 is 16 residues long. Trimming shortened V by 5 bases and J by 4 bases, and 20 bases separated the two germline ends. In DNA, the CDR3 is TGTGCCATCAGTACGGGAGGGGGACTGACGCGCTATGGCTACACCTTC. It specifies CAISTGGGLTRYGYTF.

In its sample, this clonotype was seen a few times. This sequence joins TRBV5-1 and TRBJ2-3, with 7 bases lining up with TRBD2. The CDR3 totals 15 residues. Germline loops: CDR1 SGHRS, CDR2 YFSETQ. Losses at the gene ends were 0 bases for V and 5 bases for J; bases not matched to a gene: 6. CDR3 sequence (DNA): TGCGCCAGCAGCTTGGAGGCGGGAGTAGGAGATACGCAGTATTTT. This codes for CASSLEAGVGDTQYF.

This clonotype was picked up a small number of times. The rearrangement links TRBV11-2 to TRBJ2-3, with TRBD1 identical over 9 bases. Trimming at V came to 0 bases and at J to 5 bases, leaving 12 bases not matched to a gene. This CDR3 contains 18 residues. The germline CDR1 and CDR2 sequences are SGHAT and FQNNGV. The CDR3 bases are TGTGCCAGCAGCTTAGACCCAACAGGGGGCTCTGACGGAGATACGCAGTATTTT. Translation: CASSLDPTGGSDGDTQYF.

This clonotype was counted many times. The CDR3 DNA reads TGTGCCAGCAGCTTACGAGAGGGTCCAGATACGCAGTATTTT. Its translation is CASSLREGPDTQYF. V gene TRBV7-9 combines with J gene TRBJ2-3, with D possibly matching TRBD2 (5 bases). Germline values: CDR1 SEHNR, CDR2 FQNEAQ (reference sequence). The V end lost 2 bases, the J end lost 4 bases, and 10 bases lay between the germline ends. The CDR3 totals 14 residues.

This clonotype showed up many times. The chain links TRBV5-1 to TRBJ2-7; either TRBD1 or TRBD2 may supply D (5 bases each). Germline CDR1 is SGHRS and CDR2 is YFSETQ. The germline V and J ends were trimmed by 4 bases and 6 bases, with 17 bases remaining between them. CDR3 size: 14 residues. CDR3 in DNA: TGCGCCAGCAGCCCGGGGTTTCTCAGGGCCGAGCAGTACTTC. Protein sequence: CASSPGFLRAEQYF.

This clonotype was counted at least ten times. The CDR3 bases are TGTGCCAGCAGTTTTCGGGCCGGAGAGACCCAGTACTTC. This codes for CASSFRAGETQYF. The chain links TRBV12-3 or TRBV12-4 to TRBJ2-5; no firm D call. CDR3 length equals 13 residues. Trimming took 3 bases from V and 4 from J, leaving 9 bases between them.

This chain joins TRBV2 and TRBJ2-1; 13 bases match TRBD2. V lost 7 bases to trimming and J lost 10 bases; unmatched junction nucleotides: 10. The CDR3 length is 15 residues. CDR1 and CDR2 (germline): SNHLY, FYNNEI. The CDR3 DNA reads TGTGCCAGCACTCCCGGGACTAGCGGGATCCGCGAGCAGTTCTTC. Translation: CASTPGTSGIREQFF.

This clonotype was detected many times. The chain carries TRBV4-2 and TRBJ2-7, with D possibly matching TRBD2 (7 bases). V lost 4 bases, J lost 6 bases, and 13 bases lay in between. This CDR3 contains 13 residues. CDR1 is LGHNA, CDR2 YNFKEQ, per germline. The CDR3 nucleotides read TGTGCCAGCAGCCCCAGCGCGGGGGCCGAGCAGTACTTC. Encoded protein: CASSPSAGAEQYF.

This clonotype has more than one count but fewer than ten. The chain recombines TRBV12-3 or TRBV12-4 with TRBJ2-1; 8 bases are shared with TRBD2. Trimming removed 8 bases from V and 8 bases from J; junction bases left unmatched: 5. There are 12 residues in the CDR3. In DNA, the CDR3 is TGTGCCAGCGCTGCGGGGGGATATGAGCAGTTCTTC. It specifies CASAAGGYEQFF.

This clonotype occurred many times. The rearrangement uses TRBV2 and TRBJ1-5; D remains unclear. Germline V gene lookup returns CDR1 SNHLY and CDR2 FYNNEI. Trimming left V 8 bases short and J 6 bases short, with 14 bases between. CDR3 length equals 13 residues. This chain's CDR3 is CASEASFSQPQHF. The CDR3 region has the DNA TGTGCCAGCGAGGCCAGCTTCAGTCAGCCCCAGCATTTT.

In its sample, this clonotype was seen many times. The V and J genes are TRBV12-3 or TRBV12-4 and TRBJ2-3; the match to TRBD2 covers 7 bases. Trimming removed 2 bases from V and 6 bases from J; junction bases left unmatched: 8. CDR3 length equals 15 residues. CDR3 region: CASSLRTRRGDTQYF. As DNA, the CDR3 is TGTGCCAGCAGTTTACGGACTAGGCGGGGGGATACGCAGTATTTT.

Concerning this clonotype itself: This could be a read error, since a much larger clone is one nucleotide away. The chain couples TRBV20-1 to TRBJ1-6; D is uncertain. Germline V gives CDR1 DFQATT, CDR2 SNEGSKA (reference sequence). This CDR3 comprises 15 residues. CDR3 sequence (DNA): TGCAATGCTAGGCGAACCAGCACCAGGAATTCACCCCTCCACTTT. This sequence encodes CNARRTSTRNSPLHF.

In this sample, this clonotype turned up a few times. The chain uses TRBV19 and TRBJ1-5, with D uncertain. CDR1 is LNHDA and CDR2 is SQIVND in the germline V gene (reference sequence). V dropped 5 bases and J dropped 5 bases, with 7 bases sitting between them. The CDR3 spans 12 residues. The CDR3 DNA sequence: TGTGCCAGTAGTGTTCTCGATCAGCCCCAGCATTTT. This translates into CASSVLDQPQHF.

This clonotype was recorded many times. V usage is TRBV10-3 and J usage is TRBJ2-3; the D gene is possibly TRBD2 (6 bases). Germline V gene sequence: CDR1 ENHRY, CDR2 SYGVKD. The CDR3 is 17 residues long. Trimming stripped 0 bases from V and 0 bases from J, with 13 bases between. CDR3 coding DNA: TGTGCCATCAGTGAGTCGAGAACCGCGGGAAGCACAGATACGCAGTATTTT. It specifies CAISESRTAGSTDTQYF.

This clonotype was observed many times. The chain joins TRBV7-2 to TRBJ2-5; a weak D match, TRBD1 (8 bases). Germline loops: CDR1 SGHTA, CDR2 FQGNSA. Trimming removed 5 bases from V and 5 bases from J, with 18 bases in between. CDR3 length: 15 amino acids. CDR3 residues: CASSPRTGRGETQYF. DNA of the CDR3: TGTGCCAGCAGCCCCCGGACAGGGCGGGGGGAGACCCAGTACTTC. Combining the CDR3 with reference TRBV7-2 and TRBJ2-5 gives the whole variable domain GAGVSQSPSNKVTEKGKDVELRCDPISGHTALYWYRQSLGQGLEFLIYFQGNSAPDKSGLPSDRFSAERTGGSVSTLTIQRTQQEDSAVYLCASSPRTGRGETQYFGPGTRLLVL.

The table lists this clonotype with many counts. CDR3 nucleotide sequence: TGCGCCAGTGCTGGGACAAACACAGATACGCAGTATTTT. Amino acid sequence: CASAGTNTDTQYF. The chain has TRBV10-2 and TRBJ2-3; D possibly corresponds to TRBD1 (6 bases). Germline V gene data show CDR1 as WSHSY and CDR2 as SAAADI. V lost 9 bases, J lost 2 bases, and 12 bases lay in between. This CDR3 region has 13 residues.

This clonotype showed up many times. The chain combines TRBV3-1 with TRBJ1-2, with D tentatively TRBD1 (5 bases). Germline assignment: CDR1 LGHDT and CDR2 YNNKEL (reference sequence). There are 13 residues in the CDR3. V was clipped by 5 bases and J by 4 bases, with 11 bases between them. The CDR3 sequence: CASSGTSVYGYTF. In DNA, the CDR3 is TGTGCCAGCAGCGGGACGTCAGTCTATGGCTACACCTTC.

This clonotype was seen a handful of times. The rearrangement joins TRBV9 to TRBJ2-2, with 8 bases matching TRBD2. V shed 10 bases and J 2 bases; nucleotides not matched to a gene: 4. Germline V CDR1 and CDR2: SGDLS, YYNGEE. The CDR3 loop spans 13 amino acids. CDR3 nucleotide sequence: TGTGCCTCCGGGGGGGCTAACACCGGGGAGCTGTTTTTT. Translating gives CASGGANTGELFF.

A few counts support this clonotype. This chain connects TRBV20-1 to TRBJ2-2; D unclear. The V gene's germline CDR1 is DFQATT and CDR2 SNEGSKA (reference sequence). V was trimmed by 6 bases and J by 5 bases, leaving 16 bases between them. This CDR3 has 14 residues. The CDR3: CSAQAVLPTGELFF. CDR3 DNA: TGCAGTGCGCAGGCCGTCCTGCCAACCGGGGAGCTGTTTTTT.

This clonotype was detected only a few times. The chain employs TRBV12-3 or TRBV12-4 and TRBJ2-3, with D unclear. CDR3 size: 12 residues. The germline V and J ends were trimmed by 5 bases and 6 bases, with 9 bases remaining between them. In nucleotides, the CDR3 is TGTGCCAGCAGTAGCCAGTTCGATACGCAGTATTTT. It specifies CASSSQFDTQYF.

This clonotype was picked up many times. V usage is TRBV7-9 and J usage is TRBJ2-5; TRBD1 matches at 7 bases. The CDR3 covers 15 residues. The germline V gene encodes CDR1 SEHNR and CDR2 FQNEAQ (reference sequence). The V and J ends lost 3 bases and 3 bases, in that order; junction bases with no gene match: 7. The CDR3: CASSFSSGQKETQYF. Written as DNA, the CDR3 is TGTGCCAGCAGCTTCTCCTCGGGACAGAAAGAGACCCAGTACTTC.